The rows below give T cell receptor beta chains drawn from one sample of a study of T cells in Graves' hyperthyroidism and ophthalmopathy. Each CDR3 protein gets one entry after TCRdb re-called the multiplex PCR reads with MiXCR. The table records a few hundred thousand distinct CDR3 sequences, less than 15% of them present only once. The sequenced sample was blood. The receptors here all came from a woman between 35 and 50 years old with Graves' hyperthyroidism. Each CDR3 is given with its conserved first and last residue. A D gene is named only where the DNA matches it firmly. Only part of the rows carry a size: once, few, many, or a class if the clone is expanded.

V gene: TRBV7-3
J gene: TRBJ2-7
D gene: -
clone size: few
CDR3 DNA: TGTGCCAGCAGCTTAAACAGGGGGGGAACCTACGAGCAGTACTTC
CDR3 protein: CASSLNRGGTYEQYF

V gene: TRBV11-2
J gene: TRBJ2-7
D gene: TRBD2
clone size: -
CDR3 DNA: TGTGCCAGCAGCTTAGCTAACCGGACTAGGCTAGACGAGCAGTACTTC
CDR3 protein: CASSLANRTRLDEQYF

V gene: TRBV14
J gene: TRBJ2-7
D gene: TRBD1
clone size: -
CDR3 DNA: TGTGCCAGCAGTTCGATTCAGGGGGCTCGCGAGCAGTACTTC
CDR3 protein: CASSSIQGAREQYF

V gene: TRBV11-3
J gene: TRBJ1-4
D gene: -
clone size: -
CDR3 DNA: TGTGCCAGCAGCCCACGGACAGAGGATGAAAAACTGTTTTTT
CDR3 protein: CASSPRTEDEKLFF

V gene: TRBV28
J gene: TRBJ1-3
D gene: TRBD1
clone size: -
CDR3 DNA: TGTGCCAGCAGTTCCCCAGGGGGCTCTTCTGGAAACACCATATATTTT
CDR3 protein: CASSSPGGSSGNTIYF

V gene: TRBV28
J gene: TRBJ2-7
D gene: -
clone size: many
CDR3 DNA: TGTGCCAGCAGTCCTGGGGTGGGAGAGCAGTACTTC
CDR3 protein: CASSPGVGEQYF

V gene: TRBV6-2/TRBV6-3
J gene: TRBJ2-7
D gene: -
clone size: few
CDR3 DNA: TGTGCCAGCAGTTACGAGGGACCTGTAGGCGAGCAGTACTTC
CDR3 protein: CASSYEGPVGEQYF

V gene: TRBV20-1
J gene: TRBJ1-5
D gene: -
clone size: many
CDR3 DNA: TGCAGTGCTAGGGGTGGCAATCAGCCCCAGCATTTT
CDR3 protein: CSARGGNQPQHF

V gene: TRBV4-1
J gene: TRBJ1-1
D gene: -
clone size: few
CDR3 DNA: TGCGCCAGCAGCCAAGAGGAAGTGAGCACTGAAGCTTTCTTT
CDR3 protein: CASSQEEVSTEAFF

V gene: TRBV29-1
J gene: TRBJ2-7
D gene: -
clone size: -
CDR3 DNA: TGCAGCGTTGATTCGGGGCGCTACGAGCAGTACTTC
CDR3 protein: CSVDSGRYEQYF

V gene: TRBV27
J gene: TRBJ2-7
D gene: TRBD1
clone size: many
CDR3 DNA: TGTGCCAGCAGTACGGACAGGGGCCCCTACGAGCAGTACTTC
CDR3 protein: CASSTDRGPYEQYF

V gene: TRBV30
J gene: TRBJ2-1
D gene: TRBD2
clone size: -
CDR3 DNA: TGTGCCTGGACTAGCGGGGCCTACAATGAGCAGTTCTTC
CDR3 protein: CAWTSGAYNEQFF

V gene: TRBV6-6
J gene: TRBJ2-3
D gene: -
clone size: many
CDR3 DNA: TGTGCCAGCAGTTACTCGACCAGAGATACGCAGTATTTT
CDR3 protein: CASSYSTRDTQYF

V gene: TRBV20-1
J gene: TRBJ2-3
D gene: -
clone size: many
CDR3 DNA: TGCAGTGCCCAGAGCGGGAGCACAGATACGCAGTATTTT
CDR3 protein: CSAQSGSTDTQYF

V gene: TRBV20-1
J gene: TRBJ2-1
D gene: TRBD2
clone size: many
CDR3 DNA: TGCAGTGGCCGACTCCCGGGAGGGGCGAATGAGCAGTTCTTC
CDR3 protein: CSGRLPGGANEQFF

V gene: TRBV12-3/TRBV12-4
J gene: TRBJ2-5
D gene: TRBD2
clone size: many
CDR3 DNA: TGTGCCAGCAGCATTTCGACTAGCAGGAAAGAGACCCAGTACTTC
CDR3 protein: CASSISTSRKETQYF

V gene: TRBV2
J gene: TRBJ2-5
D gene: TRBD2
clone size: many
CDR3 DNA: TGTGCCAGCAGTATACTAGCGGGTCAAAGGGCCCAGTACTTC
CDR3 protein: CASSILAGQRAQYF

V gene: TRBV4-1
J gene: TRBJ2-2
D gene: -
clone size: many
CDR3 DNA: TGCGCCAGCAGCCAAGAGGCGGGGGCGCTTACCGGGGAGCTGTTTTTT
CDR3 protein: CASSQEAGALTGELFF

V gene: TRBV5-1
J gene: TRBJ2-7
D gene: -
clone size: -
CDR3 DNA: TGCGCCAGCAGTTCGGGACGCTACGAGCAGTACTTC
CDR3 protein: CASSSGRYEQYF

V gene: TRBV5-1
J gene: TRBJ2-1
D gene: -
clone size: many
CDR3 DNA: TGCGCCAGCAGCTTGTTAACTAGCCTCAGCTACAATGAGCAGTTCTTC
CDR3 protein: CASSLLTSLSYNEQFF

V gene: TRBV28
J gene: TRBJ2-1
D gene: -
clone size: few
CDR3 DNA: TGTGCCAGCAGTTCTTGGATTAGCGGCGAGGGGGTAGAGCAGTTCTTC
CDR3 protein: CASSSWISGEGVEQFF

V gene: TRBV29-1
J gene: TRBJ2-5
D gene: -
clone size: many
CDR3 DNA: TGCAGCGTTGGACAACAGGGCCTAAATCAAGAGACCCAGTACTTC
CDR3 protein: CSVGQQGLNQETQYF

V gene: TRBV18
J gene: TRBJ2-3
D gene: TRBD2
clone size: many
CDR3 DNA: TGTGCCAGCTCAACGGCGGGGACTAGGGCCTCGGATACGCAGTATTTT
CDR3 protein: CASSTAGTRASDTQYF

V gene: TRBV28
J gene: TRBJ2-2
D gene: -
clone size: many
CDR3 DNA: TGTGCCAGCAACAAGGTCACCGGGGAGCTGTTTTTT
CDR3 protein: CASNKVTGELFF

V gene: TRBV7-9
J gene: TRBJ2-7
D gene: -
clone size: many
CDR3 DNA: TGTGCCAGCAGCTTAGAATCGGTGGGCGAGCAGTACTTC
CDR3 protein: CASSLESVGEQYF

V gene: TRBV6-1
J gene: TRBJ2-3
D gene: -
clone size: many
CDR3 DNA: TGTGCCAGCAGTGACCGGAGGACACTCGACACAGATACGCAGTATTTT
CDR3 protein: CASSDRRTLDTDTQYF

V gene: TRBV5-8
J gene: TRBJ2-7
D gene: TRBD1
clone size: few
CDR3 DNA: TGTGCCAGCAGCTTGCCGGACAGGGAACACGAGCAGTACTTC
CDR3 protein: CASSLPDREHEQYF

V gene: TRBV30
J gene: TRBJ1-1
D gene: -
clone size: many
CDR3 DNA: TGTGCCTGGAATGAGGGAGTTGAAGCTTTCTTT
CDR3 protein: CAWNEGVEAFF

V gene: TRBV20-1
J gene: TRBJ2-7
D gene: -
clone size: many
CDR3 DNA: TGCAGTGCTAGAGATAGACAGCTATACGAGCAGTACTTC
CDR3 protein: CSARDRQLYEQYF

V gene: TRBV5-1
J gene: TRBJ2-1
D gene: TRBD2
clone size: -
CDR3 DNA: TGCGCCAGCACCCGGGCTACTAGCGGCTACAATGAGCAGTTCTTC
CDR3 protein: CASTRATSGYNEQFF

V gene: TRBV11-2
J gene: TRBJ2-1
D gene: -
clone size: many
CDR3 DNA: TGTGCCAGCAGCTTAACGGGAGAACCGTTCTTC
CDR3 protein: CASSLTGEPFF

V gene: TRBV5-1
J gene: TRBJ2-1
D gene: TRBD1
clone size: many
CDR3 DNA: TGCGCCAGCAGCTTGGAGGGGGCGTCCCGCGAGGAGCAGTTCTTC
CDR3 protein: CASSLEGASREEQFF

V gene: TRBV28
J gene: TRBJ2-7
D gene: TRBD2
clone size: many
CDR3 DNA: TGTGCCAGCAGCTCGACTAGCGCCGATGCCTACGAGCAGTACTTC
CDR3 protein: CASSSTSADAYEQYF

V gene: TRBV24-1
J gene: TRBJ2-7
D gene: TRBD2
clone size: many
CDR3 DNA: TGTGCCACCAGTGATAGACCGGGAGGGCCGGACGAGCAGTACTTC
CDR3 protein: CATSDRPGGPDEQYF

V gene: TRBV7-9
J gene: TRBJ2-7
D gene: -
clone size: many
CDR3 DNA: TGTGCCAGCAGCTTAGCGGCCCTCAGAGGGAATAGGTACGAGCAGTACTTC
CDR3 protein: CASSLAALRGNRYEQYF

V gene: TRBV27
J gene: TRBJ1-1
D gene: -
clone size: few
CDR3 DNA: TGTGCCAGCAGTTTGGTAGGGGGGAACACTGAAGCTTCCTTT
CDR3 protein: CASSLVGGNTEASF

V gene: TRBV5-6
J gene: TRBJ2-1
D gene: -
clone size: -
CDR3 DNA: TGTGCCAGCAGCTTAAACCCCCAAACCCGGAATGAGCAGTTCTTC
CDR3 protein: CASSLNPQTRNEQFF

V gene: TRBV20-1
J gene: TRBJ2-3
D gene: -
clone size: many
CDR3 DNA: TGCAGTGCTAGCCGAGGGGGTGCAGTAGATACGCAGTATTTT
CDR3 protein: CSASRGGAVDTQYF

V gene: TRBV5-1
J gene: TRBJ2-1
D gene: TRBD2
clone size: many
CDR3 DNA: TGCGCCAGCAGCTTGACCGGGACTAGTGAGGGTCTAAATGAGCAGTTCTTC
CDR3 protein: CASSLTGTSEGLNEQFF

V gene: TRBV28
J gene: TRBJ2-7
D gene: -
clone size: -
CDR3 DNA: TGTGCCAGCAGCCAAGGGGACATAGGATCCTACGAGCAGTACTTC
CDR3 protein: CASSQGDIGSYEQYF

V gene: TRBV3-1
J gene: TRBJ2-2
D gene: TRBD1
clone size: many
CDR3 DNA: TGTGCCAGCAGCTCACAGGGGGCGACTGGCACCGGGGAGCTGTTTTTT
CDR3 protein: CASSSQGATGTGELFF

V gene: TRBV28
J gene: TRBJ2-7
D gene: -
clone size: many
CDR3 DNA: TGTGCCAGCAGTTTCCGGGCGTCCCAATACGAGCAGTACTTC
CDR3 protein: CASSFRASQYEQYF

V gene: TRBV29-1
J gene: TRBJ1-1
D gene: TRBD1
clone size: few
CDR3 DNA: TGCAGCATAACCAGGACAGGGGAGAACACTGAAGCTTTCTTT
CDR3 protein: CSITRTGENTEAFF

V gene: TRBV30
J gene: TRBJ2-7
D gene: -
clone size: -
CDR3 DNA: TGTGCCTGGAGAGCACCCGGGTCCCGCTACGAGCAGTACTTC
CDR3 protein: CAWRAPGSRYEQYF

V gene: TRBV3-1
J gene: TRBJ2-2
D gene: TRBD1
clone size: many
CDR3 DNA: TGTGCCAGCAGCCGTTCGACAGGGATCACCGGGGAGCTGTTTTTT
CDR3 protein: CASSRSTGITGELFF